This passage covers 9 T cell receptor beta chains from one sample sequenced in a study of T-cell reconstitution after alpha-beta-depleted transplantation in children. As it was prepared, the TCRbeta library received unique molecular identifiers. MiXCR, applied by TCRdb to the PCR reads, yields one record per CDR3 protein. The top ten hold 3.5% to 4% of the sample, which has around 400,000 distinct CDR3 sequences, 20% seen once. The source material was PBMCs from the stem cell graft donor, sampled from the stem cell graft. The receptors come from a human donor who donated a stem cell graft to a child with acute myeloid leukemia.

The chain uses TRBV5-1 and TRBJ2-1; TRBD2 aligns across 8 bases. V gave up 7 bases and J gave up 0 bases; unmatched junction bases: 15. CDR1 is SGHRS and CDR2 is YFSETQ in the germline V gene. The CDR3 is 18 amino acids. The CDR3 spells CASEGRVAGRSSYNEQFF. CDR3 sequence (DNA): TGCGCCAGCGAGGGACGGGTAGCGGGACGAAGCTCCTACAATGAGCAGTTCTTC.

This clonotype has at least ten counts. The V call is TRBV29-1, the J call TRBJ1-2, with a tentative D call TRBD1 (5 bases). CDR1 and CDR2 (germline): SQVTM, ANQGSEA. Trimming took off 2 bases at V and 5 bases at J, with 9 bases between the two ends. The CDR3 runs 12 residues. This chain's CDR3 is CSVERGGYGYTF. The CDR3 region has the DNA TGCAGCGTTGAAAGGGGAGGGTATGGCTACACCTTC. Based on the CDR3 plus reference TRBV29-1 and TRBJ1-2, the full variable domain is SAVISQKPSRDICQRGTSLTIQCQVDSQVTMMFWYRQQPGQSLTLIATANQGSEATYESGFVIDKFPISRPNLTFSTLTVSNMSPEDSSIYLCSVERGGYGYTFGSGTRLTVV.

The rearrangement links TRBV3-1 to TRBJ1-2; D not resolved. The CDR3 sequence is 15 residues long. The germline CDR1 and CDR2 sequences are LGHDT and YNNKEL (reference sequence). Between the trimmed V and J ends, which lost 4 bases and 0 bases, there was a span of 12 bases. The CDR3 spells CASSLSRWANYGYTF. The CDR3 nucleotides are TGTGCCAGCAGCCTGAGTCGATGGGCTAACTATGGCTACACCTTC.

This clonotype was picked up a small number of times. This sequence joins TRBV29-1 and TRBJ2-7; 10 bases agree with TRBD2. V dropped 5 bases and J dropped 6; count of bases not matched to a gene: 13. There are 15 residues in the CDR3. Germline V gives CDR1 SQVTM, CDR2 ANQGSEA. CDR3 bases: TGCAGCGTTTTCATCGGAGCGGGAGGGCCGGGCGAGCAGTACTTC. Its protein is CSVFIGAGGPGEQYF.

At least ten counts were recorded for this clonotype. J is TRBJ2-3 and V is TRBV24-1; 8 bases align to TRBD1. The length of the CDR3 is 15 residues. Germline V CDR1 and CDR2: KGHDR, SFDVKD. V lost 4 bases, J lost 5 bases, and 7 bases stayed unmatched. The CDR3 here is CATSDQGQAGDTQYF. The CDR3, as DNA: TGTGCCACCAGTGACCAGGGACAGGCTGGAGATACGCAGTATTTT.

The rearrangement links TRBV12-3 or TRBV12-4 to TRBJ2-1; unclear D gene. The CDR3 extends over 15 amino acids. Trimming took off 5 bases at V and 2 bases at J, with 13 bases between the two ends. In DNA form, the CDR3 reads TGTGCCAGCAGTGGGCTTTCGACCGCCTACAATGAGCAGTTCTTC. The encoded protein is CASSGLSTAYNEQFF.

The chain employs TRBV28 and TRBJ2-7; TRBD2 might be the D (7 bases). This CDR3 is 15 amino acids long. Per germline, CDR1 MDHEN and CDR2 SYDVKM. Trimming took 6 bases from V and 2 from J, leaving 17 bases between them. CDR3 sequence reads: CASRPGGGITYEQYF. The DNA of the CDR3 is TGTGCCAGCAGACCGGGGGGCGGAATTACCTACGAGCAGTACTTC.

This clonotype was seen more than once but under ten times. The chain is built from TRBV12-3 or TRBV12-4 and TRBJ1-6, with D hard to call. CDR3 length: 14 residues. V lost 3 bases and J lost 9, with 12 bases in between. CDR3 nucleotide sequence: TGTGCCAGCAGTTTTAGGAGGGAAAGTTCACCCCTCCACTTT. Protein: CASSFRRESSPLHF.

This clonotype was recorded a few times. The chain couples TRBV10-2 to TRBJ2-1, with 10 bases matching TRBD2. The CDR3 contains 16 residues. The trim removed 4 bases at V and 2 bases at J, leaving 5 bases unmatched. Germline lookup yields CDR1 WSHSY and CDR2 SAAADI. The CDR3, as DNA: TGCGCCAGCAGTGGGGGACTAGCGTTAGCCTACAATGAGCAGTTCTTC. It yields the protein CASSGGLALAYNEQFF.